These 10 T cell receptor beta chains share one sample of origin, sequenced in a study of blood T cell repertoires in COVID-19. The protocol was immunoSEQ multiplex PCR, while the TCRdb copy is restricted to in-frame clones and leaves out a portion. The repertoire includes about 75,000 clones, approximately 90% of them detected once, and approximately 19% sits in the top ten. The sequencing input was peripheral blood. The origin of the receptors is a human donor in a cohort sampled during active COVID-19.

The chain recombines TRBV27 with TRBJ2-7; no firm D call. The germline gives CDR1 MNHEY, CDR2 SMNVEV (reference sequence). V shed 4 bases and J shed 3 bases, with 4 bases lying between them. The CDR3 spans 11 residues. For the CDR3, the DNA is TGTGCCAGCAGTTCTTTCTACGAGCAGTACTTC. Translated: CASSSFYEQYF.

This chain links TRBV5-1 with TRBJ2-5; D is perhaps TRBD2 (5 bases). Trimming removed 4 bases from V and 5 bases from J, with 12 bases in between. CDR3 length: 13 residues. Germline-derived CDR1 and CDR2 are SGHRS and YFSETQ. In DNA form, the CDR3 reads TGCGCCAGCAGCCCCACGGGGTTGGAGACCCAGTACTTC. Encoded protein: CASSPTGLETQYF. The variable domain in full, with the rest retrieved from reference TRBV5-1 and TRBJ2-5, is KAGVTQTPRYLIKTRGQQVTLSCSPISGHRSVSWYQQTPGQGLQFLFEYFSETQRNKGNFPGRFSGRQFSNSRSEMNVSTLELGDSALYLCASSPTGLETQYFGPGTRLLVL.

The V gene is TRBV27, the J gene TRBJ2-7; possible D gene TRBD1, 6 bases. The V and J ends lost 0 bases and 12 bases respectively, with 15 bases between them. The CDR3 totals 13 residues. Looked up from germline, CDR1 is MNHEY and CDR2 is SMNVEV (reference sequence). CDR3 sequence: CASSLSSQDRLYF. The DNA of the CDR3 is TGTGCCAGCAGTTTATCCAGCCAGGACAGACTGTACTTC.

The V gene is TRBV5-1, the J gene TRBJ2-7; 13 nucleotides line up with TRBD2. The CDR3 covers 16 residues. Trimming at V came to 1 base and at J to 1 base, leaving 2 bases not matched to a gene. Germline CDR1 and CDR2: SGHRS and YFSETQ. The CDR3 DNA follows: TGCGCCAGCAGCTTGTTGACTAGCGGGGGGTCCTACGAGCAGTACTTC. Translation gives CASSLLTSGGSYEQYF.

V is TRBV2 and J is TRBJ1-5; D may be TRBD1 (6 bases). Germline-derived CDR1 and CDR2 are SNHLY and FYNNEI. This CDR3 spans 15 amino acids. Trimming pared 7 bases from V and 3 bases from J, leaving 16 bases between. This chain's CDR3 is CASNQRQVDNQPQHF. CDR3 sequence (DNA): TGTGCCAGCAACCAAAGACAGGTAGACAATCAGCCCCAGCATTTT. Supplemented by reference TRBV2 and TRBJ1-5, the full variable domain reads EPEVTQTPSHQVTQMGQEVILRCVPISNHLYFYWYRQILGQKVEFLVSFYNNEISEKSEIFDDQFSVERPDGSNFTLKIRSTKLEDSAMYFCASNQRQVDNQPQHFGDGTRLSIL.

This chain joins TRBV6-5 and TRBJ2-5; tentatively, D is TRBD2 (7 bases). Per germline, CDR1 MNHEY and CDR2 SVGAGI. V lost 5 bases, J lost 1 base, and 11 bases lay in between. This CDR3 has 14 residues. CDR3 coding DNA: TGTGCCAGCAGTCCGGCGGGGGCCCAAGAGACCCAGTACTTC. Encoded protein: CASSPAGAQETQYF.

CDR3 in DNA: TGTGCCAGCAGCTTAGCCTCCGGCGCGGGCGGAGAGACCCAGTACTTC. This encodes CASSLASGAGGETQYF. V and J are TRBV7-2 and TRBJ2-5; D may be TRBD2 (5 bases). Looked up from germline, CDR1 is SGHTA and CDR2 is FQGNSA. The CDR3 covers 16 residues. Trimming removed 0 bases from V and 4 bases from J, with 15 bases in between. Combining the CDR3 with reference TRBV7-2 and TRBJ2-5 gives the whole variable domain GAGVSQSPSNKVTEKGKDVELRCDPISGHTALYWYRQSLGQGLEFLIYFQGNSAPDKSGLPSDRFSAERTGGSVSTLTIQRTQQEDSAVYLCASSLASGAGGETQYFGPGTRLLVL.

The chain is built from TRBV19 and TRBJ2-5, with 11 bases that match TRBD1. This CDR3 region has 14 residues. V dropped 8 bases and J dropped 4; count of bases not matched to a gene: 6. Germline V gene data show CDR1 as LNHDA and CDR2 as SQIVND (reference sequence). CDR3 coding DNA: TGTGCCAGTCGCGGACAGGGGGCAGGAGAGACCCAGTACTTC. It codes for CASRGQGAGETQYF.

The chain carries TRBV10-3 and TRBJ1-4; D unclear. Germline values: CDR1 ENHRY, CDR2 SYGVKD. Trimming removed 11 bases from V and 8 bases from J, with 12 bases in between. The CDR3 is 11 residues long. The CDR3 region is CACRGREKLFF. The CDR3 nucleotides read TGTGCCTGCCGGGGTCGCGAAAAACTGTTTTTT.

The V call is TRBV28, the J call TRBJ2-7; D unclear. The germline V and J ends were trimmed by 6 bases and 3 bases, with 6 bases remaining between them. CDR3 length: 11 residues. CDR1 is MDHEN, CDR2 SYDVKM, per germline. The CDR3 DNA sequence: TGTGCCAGCAGGCAGAACTACGAGCAGTACTTC. Encoded protein: CASRQNYEQYF.